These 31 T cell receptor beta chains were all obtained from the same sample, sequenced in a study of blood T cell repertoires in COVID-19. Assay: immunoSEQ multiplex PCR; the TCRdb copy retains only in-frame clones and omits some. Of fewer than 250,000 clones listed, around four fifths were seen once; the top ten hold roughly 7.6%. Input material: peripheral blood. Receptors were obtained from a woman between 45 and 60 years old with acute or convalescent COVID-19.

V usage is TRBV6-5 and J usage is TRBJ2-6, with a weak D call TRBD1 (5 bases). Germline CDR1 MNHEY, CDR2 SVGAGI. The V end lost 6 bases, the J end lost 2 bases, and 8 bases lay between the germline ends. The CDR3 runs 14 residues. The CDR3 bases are TGTGCCAGCAGACCACAGGCTGGGGCCAACGTCCTGACTTTC. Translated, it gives CASRPQAGANVLTF.

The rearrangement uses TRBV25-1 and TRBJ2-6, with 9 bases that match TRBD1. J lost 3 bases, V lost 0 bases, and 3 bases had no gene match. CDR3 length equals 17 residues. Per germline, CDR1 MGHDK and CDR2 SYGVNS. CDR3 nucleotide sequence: TGTGCCAGCAGTGAATATGGGACAGGGCTTGGGGCCAACGTCCTGACTTTC. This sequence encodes CASSEYGTGLGANVLTF. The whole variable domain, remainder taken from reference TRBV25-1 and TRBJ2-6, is EADIYQTPRYLVIGTGKKITLECSQTMGHDKMYWYQQDPGMELHLIHYSYGVNSTEKGDLSSESTVSRIRTEHFPLTLESARPSHTSQYLCASSEYGTGLGANVLTFGAGSRLTVL.

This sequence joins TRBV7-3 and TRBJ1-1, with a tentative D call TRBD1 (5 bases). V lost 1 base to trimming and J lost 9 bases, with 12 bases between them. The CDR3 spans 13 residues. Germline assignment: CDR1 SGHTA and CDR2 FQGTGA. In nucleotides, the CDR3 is TGTGCCAGCAGCTTAAGTCCGGCGGGGCAAGCTTTCTTT. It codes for CASSLSPAGQAFF.

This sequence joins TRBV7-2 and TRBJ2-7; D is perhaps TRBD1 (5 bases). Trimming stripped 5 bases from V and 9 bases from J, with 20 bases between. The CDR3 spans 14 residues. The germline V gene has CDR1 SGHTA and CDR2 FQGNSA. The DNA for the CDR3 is TGTGCCAGCAGCACGGCCAGGGTAGGGGTCCCGCAGTACTTC. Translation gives CASSTARVGVPQYF. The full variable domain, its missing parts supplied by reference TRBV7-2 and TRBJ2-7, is GAGVSQSPSNKVTEKGKDVELRCDPISGHTALYWYRQSLGQGLEFLIYFQGNSAPDKSGLPSDRFSAERTGGSVSTLTIQRTQQEDSAVYLCASSTARVGVPQYFGPGTRLTVT.

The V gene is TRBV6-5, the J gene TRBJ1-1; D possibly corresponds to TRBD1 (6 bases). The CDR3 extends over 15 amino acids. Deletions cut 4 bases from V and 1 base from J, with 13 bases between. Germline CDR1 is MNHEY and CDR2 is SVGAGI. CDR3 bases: TGTGCCAGCAGTTCATCCAGGGGCGCGAACACTGAAGCTTTCTTT. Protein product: CASSSSRGANTEAFF.

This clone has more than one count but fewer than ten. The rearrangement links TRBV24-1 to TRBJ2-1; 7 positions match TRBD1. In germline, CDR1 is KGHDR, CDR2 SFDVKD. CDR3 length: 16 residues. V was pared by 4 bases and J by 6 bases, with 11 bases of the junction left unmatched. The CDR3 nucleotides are TGTGCCACCAGTGACCCCATGACATCAGGGGGCAATGAGCAGTTCTTC. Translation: CATSDPMTSGGNEQFF.

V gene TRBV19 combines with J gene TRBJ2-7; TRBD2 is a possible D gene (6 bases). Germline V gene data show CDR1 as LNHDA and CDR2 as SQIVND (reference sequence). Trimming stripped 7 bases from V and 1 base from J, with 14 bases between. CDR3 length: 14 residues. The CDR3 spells CASMDGGASYEQYF. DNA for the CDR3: TGTGCCAGTATGGACGGGGGAGCTTCCTACGAGCAGTACTTC.

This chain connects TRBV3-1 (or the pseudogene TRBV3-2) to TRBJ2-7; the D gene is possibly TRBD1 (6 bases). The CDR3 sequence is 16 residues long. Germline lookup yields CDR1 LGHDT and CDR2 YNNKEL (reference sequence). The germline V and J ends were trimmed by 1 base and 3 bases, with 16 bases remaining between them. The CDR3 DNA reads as TGTGCCAGCAGCCAAGCCCCAGGGGCAACCCTCTACGAGCAGTACTTC. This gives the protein CASSQAPGATLYEQYF.

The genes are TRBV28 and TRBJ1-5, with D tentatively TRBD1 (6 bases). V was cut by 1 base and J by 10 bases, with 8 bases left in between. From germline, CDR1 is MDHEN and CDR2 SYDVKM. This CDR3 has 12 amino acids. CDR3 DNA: TGTGCCAGCAGTTTATTACAGGGTCCCCAGCATTTT. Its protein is CASSLLQGPQHF. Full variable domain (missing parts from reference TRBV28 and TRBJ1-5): DVKVTQSSRYLVKRTGEKVFLECVQDMDHENMFWYRQDPGLGLRLIYFSYDVKMKEKGDIPEGYSVSREKKERFSLILESASTNQTSMYLCASSLLQGPQHFGDGTRLSIL.

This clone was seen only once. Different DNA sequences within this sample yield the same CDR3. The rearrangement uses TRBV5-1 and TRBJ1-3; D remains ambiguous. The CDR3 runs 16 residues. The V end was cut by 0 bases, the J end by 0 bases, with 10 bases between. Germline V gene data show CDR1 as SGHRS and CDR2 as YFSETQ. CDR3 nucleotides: TGCGCCAGCAGCTTGGGCGGTTCCAACTCTGGAAACACCATATATTTT. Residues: CASSLGGSNSGNTIYF.

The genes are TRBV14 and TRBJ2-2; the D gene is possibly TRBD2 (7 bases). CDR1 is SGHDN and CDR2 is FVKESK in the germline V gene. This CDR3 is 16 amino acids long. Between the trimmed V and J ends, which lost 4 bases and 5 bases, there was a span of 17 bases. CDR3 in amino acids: CASSPRFRGGTGELFF. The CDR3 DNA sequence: TGTGCCAGCAGCCCCCGATTTAGGGGGGGGACCGGGGAGCTGTTTTTT.

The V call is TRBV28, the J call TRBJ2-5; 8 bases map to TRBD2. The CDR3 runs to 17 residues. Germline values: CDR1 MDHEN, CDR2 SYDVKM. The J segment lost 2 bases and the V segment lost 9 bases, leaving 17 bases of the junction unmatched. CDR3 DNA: TGTGCCAGTTCGGCCTTATGGGCTAGCGGGCCACAAGAGACCCAGTACTTC. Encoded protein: CASSALWASGPQETQYF.

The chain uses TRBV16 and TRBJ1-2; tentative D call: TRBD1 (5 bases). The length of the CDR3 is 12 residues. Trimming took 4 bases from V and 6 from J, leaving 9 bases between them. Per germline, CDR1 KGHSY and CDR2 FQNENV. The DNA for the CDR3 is TGTGCCAGCAGCCTGGGGCTTAATGGCTACACCTTC. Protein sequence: CASSLGLNGYTF.

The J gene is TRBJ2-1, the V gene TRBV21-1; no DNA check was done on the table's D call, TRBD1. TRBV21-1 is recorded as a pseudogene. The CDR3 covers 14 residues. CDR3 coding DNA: TGTGCCAGCAGCAAAGCAGACAGACTCGGTGAGCAGTTCTTC. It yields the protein CASSKADRLGEQFF.

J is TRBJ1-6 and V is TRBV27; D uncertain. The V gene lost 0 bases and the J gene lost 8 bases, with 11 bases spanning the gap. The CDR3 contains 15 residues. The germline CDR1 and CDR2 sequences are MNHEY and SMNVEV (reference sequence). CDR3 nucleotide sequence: TGTGCCAGCAGTTTATCCAGCCGGAGGGATTCACCCCTCCACTTT. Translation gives CASSLSSRRDSPLHF.

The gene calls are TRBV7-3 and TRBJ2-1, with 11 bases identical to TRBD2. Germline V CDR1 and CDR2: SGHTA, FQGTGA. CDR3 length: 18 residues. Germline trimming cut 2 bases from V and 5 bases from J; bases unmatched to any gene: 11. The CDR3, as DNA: TGTGCCAGCAGCTTACAGGGCTGGGGGACTAGCGGCAACAATGAGCAGTTCTTC. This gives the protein CASSLQGWGTSGNNEQFF.

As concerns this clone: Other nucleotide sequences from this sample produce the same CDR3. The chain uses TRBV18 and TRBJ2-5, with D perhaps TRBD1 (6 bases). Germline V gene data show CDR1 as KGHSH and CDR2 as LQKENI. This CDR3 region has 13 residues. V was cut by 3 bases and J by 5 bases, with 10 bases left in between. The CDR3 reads CASSPGQGETQYF. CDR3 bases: TGTGCCAGCTCACCCGGCCAGGGGGAGACCCAGTACTTC.

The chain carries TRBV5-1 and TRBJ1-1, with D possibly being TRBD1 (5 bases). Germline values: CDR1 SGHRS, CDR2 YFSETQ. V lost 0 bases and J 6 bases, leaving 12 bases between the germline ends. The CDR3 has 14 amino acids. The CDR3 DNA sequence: TGCGCCAGCAGCTTGGATCAGGGTCGCGCTGAAGCTTTCTTT. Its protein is CASSLDQGRAEAFF. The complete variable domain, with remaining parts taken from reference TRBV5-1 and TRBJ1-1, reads KAGVTQTPRYLIKTRGQQVTLSCSPISGHRSVSWYQQTPGQGLQFLFEYFSETQRNKGNFPGRFSGRQFSNSRSEMNVSTLELGDSALYLCASSLDQGRAEAFFGQGTRLTVV.

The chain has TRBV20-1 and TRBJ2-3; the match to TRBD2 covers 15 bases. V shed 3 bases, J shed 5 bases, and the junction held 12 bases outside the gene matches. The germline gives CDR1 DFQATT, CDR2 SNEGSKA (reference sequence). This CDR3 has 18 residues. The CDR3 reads CSASPGLAGGPAIDTQYF. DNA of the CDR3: TGCAGTGCTAGTCCCGGACTAGCGGGAGGGCCAGCTATAGATACGCAGTATTTT.

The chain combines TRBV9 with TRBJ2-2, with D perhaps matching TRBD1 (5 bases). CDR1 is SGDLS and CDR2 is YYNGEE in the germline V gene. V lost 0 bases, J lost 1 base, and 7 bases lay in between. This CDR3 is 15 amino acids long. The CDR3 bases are TGTGCCAGCAGCGTAGCACAGGTGAACACCGGGGAGCTGTTTTTT. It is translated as CASSVAQVNTGELFF.

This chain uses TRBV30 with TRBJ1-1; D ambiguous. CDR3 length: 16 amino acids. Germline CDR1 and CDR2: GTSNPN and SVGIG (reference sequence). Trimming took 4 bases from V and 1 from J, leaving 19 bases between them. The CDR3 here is CAWTLLRSLTNTEAFF. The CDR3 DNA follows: TGTGCCTGGACCTTATTGAGGAGCCTTACGAACACTGAAGCTTTCTTT.

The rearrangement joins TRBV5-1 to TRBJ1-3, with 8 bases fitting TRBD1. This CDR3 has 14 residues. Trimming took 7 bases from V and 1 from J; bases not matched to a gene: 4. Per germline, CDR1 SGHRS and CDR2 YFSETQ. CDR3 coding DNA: TGCGCCAGCTACGACAGGGGTTCTGGAAACACCATATATTTT. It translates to CASYDRGSGNTIYF.

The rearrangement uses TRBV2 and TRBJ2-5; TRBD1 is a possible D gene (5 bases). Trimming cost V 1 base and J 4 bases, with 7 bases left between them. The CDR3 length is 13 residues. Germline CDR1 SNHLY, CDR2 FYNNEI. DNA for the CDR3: TGTGCCAGCAGTGAAGTAAGGGGAGAGACCCAGTACTTC. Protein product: CASSEVRGETQYF.

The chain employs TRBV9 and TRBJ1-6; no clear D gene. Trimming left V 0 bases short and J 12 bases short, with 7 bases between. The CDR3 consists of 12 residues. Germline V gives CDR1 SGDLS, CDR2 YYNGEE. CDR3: CASSVGEKPLHF. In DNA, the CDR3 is TGTGCCAGCAGCGTAGGGGAGAAACCCCTCCACTTT.

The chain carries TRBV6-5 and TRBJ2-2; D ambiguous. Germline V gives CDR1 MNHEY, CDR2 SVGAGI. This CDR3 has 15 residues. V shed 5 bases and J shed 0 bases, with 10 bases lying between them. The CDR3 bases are TGTGCCAGCAGTCCGTTCTTCTCGAACACCGGGGAGCTGTTTTTT. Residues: CASSPFFSNTGELFF.

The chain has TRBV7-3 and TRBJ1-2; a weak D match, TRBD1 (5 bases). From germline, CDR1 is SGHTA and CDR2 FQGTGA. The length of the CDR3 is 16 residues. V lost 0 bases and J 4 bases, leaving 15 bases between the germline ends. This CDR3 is CASSLTPRGDPYGYTF. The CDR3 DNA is TGTGCCAGCAGCTTAACTCCCCGCGGGGACCCCTATGGCTACACCTTC. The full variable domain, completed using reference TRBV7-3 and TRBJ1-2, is GAGVSQTPSNKVTEKGKYVELRCDPISGHTALYWYRQSLGQGPEFLIYFQGTGAADDSGLPNDRFFAVRPEGSVSTLKIQRTERGDSAVYLCASSLTPRGDPYGYTFGSGTRLTVV.

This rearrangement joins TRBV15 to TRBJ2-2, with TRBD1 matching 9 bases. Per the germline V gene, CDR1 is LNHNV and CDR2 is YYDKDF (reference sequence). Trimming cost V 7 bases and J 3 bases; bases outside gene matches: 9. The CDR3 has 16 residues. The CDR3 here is CATINYRDRDTGELFF. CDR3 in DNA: TGTGCCACCATCAATTACCGGGACAGGGACACCGGGGAGCTGTTTTTT.

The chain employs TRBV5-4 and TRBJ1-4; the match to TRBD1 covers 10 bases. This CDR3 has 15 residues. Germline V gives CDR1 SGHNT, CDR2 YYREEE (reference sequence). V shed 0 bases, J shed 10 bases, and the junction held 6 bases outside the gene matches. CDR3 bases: TGTGCCAGCAGCTTGGAGGGACAGGGGATGGCAAAACTGTTTTTT. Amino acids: CASSLEGQGMAKLFF.

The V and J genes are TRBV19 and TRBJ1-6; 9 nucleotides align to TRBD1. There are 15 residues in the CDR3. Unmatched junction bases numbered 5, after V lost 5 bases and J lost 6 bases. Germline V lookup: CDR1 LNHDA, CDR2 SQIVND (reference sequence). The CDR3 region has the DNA TGTGCCAGTAGTCTGACGACAGGGGGTAATTCACCCCTCCACTTT. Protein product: CASSLTTGGNSPLHF.

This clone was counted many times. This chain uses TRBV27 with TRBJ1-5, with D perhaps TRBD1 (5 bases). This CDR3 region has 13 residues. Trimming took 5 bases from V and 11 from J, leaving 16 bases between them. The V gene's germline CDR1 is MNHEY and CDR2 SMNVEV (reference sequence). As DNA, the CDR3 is TGTGCCAGCAGTCTCACCCAGGGACTGGCCCAGCATTTT. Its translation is CASSLTQGLAQHF.

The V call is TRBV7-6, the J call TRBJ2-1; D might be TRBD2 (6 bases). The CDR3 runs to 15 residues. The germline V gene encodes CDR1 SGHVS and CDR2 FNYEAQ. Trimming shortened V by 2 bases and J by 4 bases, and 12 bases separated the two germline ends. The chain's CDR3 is CASSLRASGYNEQFF. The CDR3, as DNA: TGTGCCAGCAGCTTACGCGCGAGCGGGTACAATGAGCAGTTCTTC.